The TCR beta chain under discussion was sequenced for a study of blood T cell repertoires in COVID-19. Whole-study context: Both acute and convalescent COVID-19 samples were obtained from the United States, Italy and Spain. PBMCs, B-cell-depleted T cells, or T cells provided the cDNA or gDNA that made up the material.

Per the authors' pipeline: For nucleated cells, counts were estimated from reference gene primer amplification. Only in-frame clones appear in the TCRdb table, and some are missing; sequencing was by immunoSEQ multiplex PCR. That table gives V, J and clone size, and the DNA gave D and trimming. The table includes some 91,000 clones, about 80% detected once. Looked up from germline, CDR1 is KGHDR and CDR2 is SFDVKD. V lost 1 base, J lost 0 bases, and 18 bases lay in between. The CDR3 contains 19 residues. The chain couples TRBV24-1 to TRBJ1-5, with TRBD1 as a possible D gene (5 bases). The sequenced material came from peripheral blood. This clonotype was sampled from a man in his sixties or seventies with acute or convalescent COVID-19. CDR3 nucleotides: TGTGCCACCAGTGATTTCATTCGAGGTGGGGGGGTTAGCAATCAGCCCCAGCATTTT. This encodes CATSDFIRGGGVSNQPQHF.